This TCR beta chain was captured by sequencing in a study of metastatic and nonmetastatic thyroid tumors. This clone was seen ten or more times. The CDR3 is 16 amino acids. The germline CDR1 and CDR2 sequences are PRHDT and FYEKMQ (reference sequence). The V end lost 1 base, the J end lost 5 bases, and 17 bases lay between the germline ends. There were no patients who had received any treatment before thyroid surgery. TCRdb called clones again from the PCR reads with MiXCR. The table shows almost 70,000 clones, with approximately 15% occurring only once. The material sequenced was blood. The chain uses TRBV13 and TRBJ2-5, with D perhaps assigned TRBD1 or TRBD2 (5 bases each). This TCR was sampled from a male donor with papillary thyroid cancer or a benign thyroid nodule (not recorded which). Some clones in this sample may be carry-over from other donors' samples. The CDR3 loop reads CASSLVGQGGWETQYF. The DNA for the CDR3 is TGTGCCAGCAGCTTAGTTGGTCAGGGCGGGTGGGAGACCCAGTACTTC. Variable domain in full (rest from reference TRBV13 and TRBJ2-5): AAGVIQSPRHLIKEKRETATLKCYPIPRHDTVYWYQQGPGQDPQFLISFYEKMQSDKGSIPDRFSAQQFSDYHSELNMSSLELGDSALYFCASSLVGQGGWETQYFGPGTRLLVL.